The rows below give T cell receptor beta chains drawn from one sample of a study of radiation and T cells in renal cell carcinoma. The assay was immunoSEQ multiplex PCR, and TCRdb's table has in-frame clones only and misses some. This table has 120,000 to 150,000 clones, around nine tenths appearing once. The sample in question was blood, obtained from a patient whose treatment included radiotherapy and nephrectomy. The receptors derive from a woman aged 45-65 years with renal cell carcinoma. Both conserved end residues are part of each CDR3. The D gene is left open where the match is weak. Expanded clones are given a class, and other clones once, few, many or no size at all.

TGTGCCAGCAGCAGAAGGGACAGGGGGCCCTCTGGGGCCAACGTCCTGACTTTC,CASSRRDRGPSGANVLTF,.,TRBD1,TRBJ2-6,TRBV5-4
TGTGCCAGCAGTCTACACAGGGGGTCTGGAAACACCATATATTTT,CASSLHRGSGNTIYF,.,TRBD1,TRBJ1-3,TRBV25-1
TGTGCCAGCAGCGTCTGGGACAGGGGCACAGATACGCAGTATTTT,CASSVWDRGTDTQYF,.,TRBD1,TRBJ2-3,TRBV5-6
TGTGCCAGCAGCGGACTAGCGGGGGGGTACGAGCAGTACTTC,CASSGLAGGYEQYF,.,TRBD2,TRBJ2-7,TRBV2
TGTGCCAGCAGCGAAAACGCGAATTACGAGCAGTACTTC,CASSENANYEQYF,.,.,TRBJ2-7,TRBV2
TGTGCCAGCAGTGAATACGCGGGGTACAATGAGCAGTTCTTC,CASSEYAGYNEQFF,.,.,TRBJ2-1,TRBV25-1
TGTGCCTGGAGTGTACTACAGGGAAATTCACCCCTCCACTTT,CAWSVLQGNSPLHF,.,.,TRBJ1-6,TRBV30
TGTGCCTGGTCGCCGGGGCCCTTCTATGGCTACACCTTC,CAWSPGPFYGYTF,.,.,TRBJ1-2,TRBV30
TGTGCCAGCAGCTCGGGCACTGAAGCTTTCTTT,CASSSGTEAFF,.,.,TRBJ1-1,TRBV7-6
TGTGCCAGCAGTTACTCGGAGCAGCATCGGACTGAAGCTTTCTTT,CASSYSEQHRTEAFF,.,.,TRBJ1-1,TRBV6-5
TGTGCCAGCAGCTTAGACAGGGTGGAAAGTGACCAGTACTTC,CASSLDRVESDQYF,once,.,TRBJ2-5,TRBV7-2
TGTGCCAGCAGTGGCAGGACAGGGGAAAAAGAGACCCAGTACTTC,CASSGRTGEKETQYF,once,TRBD1,TRBJ2-5,TRBV25-1
TGTGCCAGCAGCCCGGGACAGGTGAACACTGAAGCTTTCTTT,CASSPGQVNTEAFF,.,TRBD1,TRBJ1-1,TRBV9
TGTGCCACCAGCGAGACCATGAACACTGAAGCTTTCTTT,CATSETMNTEAFF,once,.,TRBJ1-1,TRBV15
TGTGCCAGCAGCCATATATTGGGGGACAACTATGGCTACACCTTC,CASSHILGDNYGYTF,.,.,TRBJ1-2,TRBV5-8